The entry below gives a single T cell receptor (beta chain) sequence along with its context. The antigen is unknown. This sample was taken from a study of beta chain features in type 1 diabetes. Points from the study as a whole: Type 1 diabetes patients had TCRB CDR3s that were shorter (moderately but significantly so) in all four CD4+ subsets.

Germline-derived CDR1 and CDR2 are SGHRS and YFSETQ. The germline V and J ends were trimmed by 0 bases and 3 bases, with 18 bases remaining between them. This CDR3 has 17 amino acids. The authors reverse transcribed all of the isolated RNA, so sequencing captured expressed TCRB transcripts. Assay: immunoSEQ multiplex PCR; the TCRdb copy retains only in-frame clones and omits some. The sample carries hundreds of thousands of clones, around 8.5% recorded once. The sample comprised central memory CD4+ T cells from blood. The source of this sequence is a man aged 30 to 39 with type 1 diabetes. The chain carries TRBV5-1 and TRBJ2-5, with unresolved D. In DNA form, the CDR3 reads TGCGCCAGCAGCTTGGCCGCGTCTCCAGATCAAAAAGAGACCCAGTACTTC. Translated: CASSLAASPDQKETQYF.